Following are 25 T cell receptor beta chains from one sample sequenced in a study of blood T cell repertoires in COVID-19. The method was immunoSEQ multiplex PCR; TCRdb's version includes in-frame clones alone and lacks a portion of them. The repertoire has under 250,000 clones, around 87% of them found once; the top ten carry 3% to 3.5%. The specimen was PBMCs or T cells enriched from blood (not recorded which). These receptors originate from a woman aged 18-30 years in a cohort exposed to, infected with or recovered from COVID-19 (not recorded which).

The chain links TRBV7-2 to TRBJ1-3; TRBD1 might be the D (5 bases). The CDR3 is 17 residues long. Between the trimmed V and J ends, which lost 5 bases and 0 bases, there was a span of 17 bases. The germline V gene has CDR1 SGHTA and CDR2 FQGNSA. The CDR3 nucleotides are TGTGCCAGCAGCCGGGGCCCAACCGGGAGCTCTGGAAACACCATATATTTT. Translation: CASSRGPTGSSGNTIYF.

This chain connects TRBV28 to TRBJ2-3, with 9 bases that match TRBD2. Looked up from germline, CDR1 is MDHEN and CDR2 is SYDVKM. The junction had 13 bases not matched to a gene; V was cut back by 10 bases and J by 2 bases. The CDR3 has 16 residues. For the CDR3, the DNA is TGTGCCACGAGTGGGGGCCTAGCGGGGCTCACAGATACGCAGTATTTT. The encoded protein is CATSGGLAGLTDTQYF.

The J gene is TRBJ2-3, the V gene TRBV29-1; the match to TRBD2 covers 7 bases. Trimming cost V 0 bases and J 3 bases; bases outside gene matches: 9. The CDR3 spans 16 residues. Germline values: CDR1 SQVTM, CDR2 ANQGSEA. This chain's CDR3 is CSVEDQGRESTDTQYF. CDR3 bases: TGCAGCGTTGAAGATCAAGGGCGGGAGAGTACAGATACGCAGTATTTT.

CDR3 nucleotide sequence: TGTGCCAGCAGACTCTCGGTGGGGGGGGCTGAAGCTTTCTTT. Its translation: CASRLSVGGAEAFF. The gene calls are TRBV6-5 and TRBJ1-1; D possibly corresponds to TRBD1 (5 bases). Germline CDR1 reads MNHEY; CDR2 reads SVGAGI. The CDR3 sequence is 14 residues long. Trimming removed 6 bases at V and 6 bases at J, with 17 bases between.

This rearrangement joins TRBV9 to TRBJ1-6; D ambiguous. Per the germline V gene, CDR1 is SGDLS and CDR2 is YYNGEE. V dropped 4 bases and J dropped 8 bases, with 16 bases sitting between them. The length of the CDR3 is 15 residues. The CDR3 coding sequence is TGTGCCAGCAGCTCGACCCTCTTCGGGGATTCACCCCTCCACTTT. Translation: CASSSTLFGDSPLHF.

The V call is TRBV6-5, the J call TRBJ2-5; 9 bases fit TRBD1. V shed 4 bases and J 3 bases; nucleotides not matched to a gene: 6. The CDR3 covers 15 residues. Germline V lookup: CDR1 MNHEY, CDR2 SVGAGI. The CDR3 spells CASSWFGDREETQYF. In DNA, the CDR3 is TGTGCCAGCAGTTGGTTTGGGGACAGGGAAGAGACCCAGTACTTC.

The chain combines TRBV11-2 with TRBJ1-6; D might be TRBD1 (6 bases). The germline CDR1 and CDR2 sequences are SGHAT and FQNNGV. The CDR3 has 16 residues. The V end was cut by 5 bases, the J end by 0 bases, with 11 bases between. In nucleotides, the CDR3 is TGTGCCAGCAGCCCTACAGGGAGCTCCTATAATTCACCCCTCCACTTT. Its translation: CASSPTGSSYNSPLHF. The entire variable domain, with the rest obtained from reference TRBV11-2 and TRBJ1-6, is as follows: EAGVAQSPRYKIIEKRQSVAFWCNPISGHATLYWYQQILGQGPKLLIQFQNNGVVDDSQLPKDRFSAERLKGVDSTLKIQPAKLEDSAVYLCASSPTGSSYNSPLHFGNGTRLTVT.

The genes are TRBV5-5 and TRBJ2-5; D might be TRBD2 (6 bases). The CDR3 length is 14 residues. Germline CDR1 is SGHKS and CDR2 is YYEKEE (reference sequence). The V end lost 6 bases, the J end lost 5 bases, and 17 bases lay between the germline ends. CDR3 amino acids: CASTMVGGGETQYF. CDR3 nucleotide sequence: TGTGCCAGCACTATGGTGGGGGGAGGCGAGACCCAGTACTTC.

The V call is TRBV11-2, the J call TRBJ2-2; 9 nucleotides match TRBD1. V trimming: 7 bases; J trimming: 9 bases; junction bases outside the gene matches: 15. CDR3 size: 16 residues. CDR1 is SGHAT and CDR2 is FQNNGV in the germline V gene. The CDR3 nucleotides are TGTGCCAGCATTTTTCCGGGACAGGGTGGGACCCGGGAGCTGTTTTTT. Its translation is CASIFPGQGGTRELFF.

The rearrangement joins TRBV5-1 to TRBJ1-1, with D possibly TRBD1 on 6 matching bases. CDR1 is SGHRS and CDR2 is YFSETQ in the germline V gene. Trimming stripped 4 bases from V and 0 bases from J, with 10 bases between. This CDR3 is built from 14 residues. The CDR3 nucleotides read TGCGCCAGCAGCGTACAGGGATTGAACACTGAAGCTTTCTTT. As protein: CASSVQGLNTEAFF.

The V gene is TRBV19, the J gene TRBJ2-7; D uncertain. The CDR3 spans 14 residues. The V and J ends lost 6 bases and 2 bases respectively, with 14 bases between them. Germline CDR1 reads LNHDA; CDR2 reads SQIVND (reference sequence). CDR3 residues: CASRRDTLAYEQYF. The CDR3 DNA follows: TGTGCCAGTAGACGTGACACACTCGCCTACGAGCAGTACTTC.

V usage is TRBV11-3 and J usage is TRBJ2-7; 9 nucleotides line up with TRBD1. The V gene end was trimmed by 4 bases and the J gene end by 1 base; junction bases not matched to a gene: 5. The length of the CDR3 is 15 residues. Germline CDR1 and CDR2: SGHNT and YENEEA. The CDR3: CASSSRDRVSYEQYF. The DNA of the CDR3 is TGTGCCAGCAGCTCCCGGGACAGGGTTTCCTACGAGCAGTACTTC.

Here the CDR3 DNA reads TGCGCCAGCAGCTTGGTTGGGACAGGAGAGAACACTGAAGCTTTCTTT. It is translated as CASSLVGTGENTEAFF. The chain joins TRBV5-1 to TRBJ1-1; TRBD1 agrees at 8 bases. Germline CDR1 SGHRS, CDR2 YFSETQ. Trimming cost V 0 bases and J 1 base; bases outside gene matches: 5. CDR3 size: 16 residues. Using reference TRBV5-1 and TRBJ1-1 for the parts outside the CDR3, the full variable domain is KAGVTQTPRYLIKTRGQQVTLSCSPISGHRSVSWYQQTPGQGLQFLFEYFSETQRNKGNFPGRFSGRQFSNSRSEMNVSTLELGDSALYLCASSLVGTGENTEAFFGQGTRLTVV.

The V and J genes are TRBV11-2 and TRBJ2-7; 11 nucleotides line up with TRBD2. This CDR3 contains 15 residues. V shed 5 bases and J 4 bases; nucleotides not matched to a gene: 7. Germline CDR1 reads SGHAT; CDR2 reads FQNNGV. In nucleotides, the CDR3 is TGTGCCAGCAGCCTAAATAGCGGGAGGGCTTACGAGCAGTACTTC. Translation gives CASSLNSGRAYEQYF.

This rearrangement joins TRBV28 to TRBJ2-7; 7 bases are shared with TRBD1. The germline V gene has CDR1 MDHEN and CDR2 SYDVKM. CDR3 length: 17 amino acids. V lost 6 bases, J lost 7 bases, and 21 bases stayed unmatched. This CDR3 is CASSDMDRISLGGEQYF. CDR3 bases: TGTGCCAGCAGCGACATGGACAGGATCTCCCTGGGTGGGGAGCAGTACTTC.

The CDR3 sequence: CAISGGTGFGANVLTF. CDR3 nucleotide sequence: TGTGCCATCAGTGGCGGGACAGGTTTCGGGGCCAACGTCCTGACTTTC. The chain joins TRBV10-3 to TRBJ2-6; TRBD1 matches at 8 bases. The CDR3 runs to 16 residues. V shed 4 bases, J shed 4 bases, and the junction held 6 bases outside the gene matches. CDR1 and CDR2 (germline): ENHRY, SYGVKD.

The rearrangement uses TRBV7-9 and TRBJ2-2; 7 nucleotides line up with TRBD2. CDR1 SEHNR and CDR2 FQNEAQ come from the germline V gene (reference sequence). The V gene end was trimmed by 0 bases and the J gene end by 7 bases; junction bases not matched to a gene: 2. The CDR3 has 14 amino acids. CDR3 DNA: TGTGCCAGCAGCTTAGCGGGAGGGATCGGGGAGCTGTTTTTT. As protein: CASSLAGGIGELFF.

This chain links TRBV9 with TRBJ2-5; D is possibly TRBD1 (5 bases). Germline values: CDR1 SGDLS, CDR2 YYNGEE. The CDR3 spans 15 residues. V lost 2 bases and J lost 5, with 16 bases in between. The CDR3 bases are TGTGCCAGCAGCGTGACGCCGGTGGGGCGGGAGACCCAGTACTTC. It codes for CASSVTPVGRETQYF.

V gene TRBV24-1 combines with J gene TRBJ2-3, with TRBD1 as a possible D gene (5 bases). CDR1 and CDR2 (germline): KGHDR, SFDVKD. The CDR3 has 16 amino acids. The V end lost 3 bases, the J end lost 3 bases, and 15 bases lay between the germline ends. Written as DNA, the CDR3 is TGTGCCACCAGTGATCTTACAACAGGTCAGACAGATACGCAGTATTTT. It translates to CATSDLTTGQTDTQYF.

The CDR3, as DNA: TGTGCCAGCAGCTTAGACCGGTTGGCGGGGGGGCACAATGAGCAGTTCTTC. It encodes CASSLDRLAGGHNEQFF. This chain connects TRBV11-3 to TRBJ2-1; TRBD2 matches 9 bases. Germline V lookup: CDR1 SGHNT, CDR2 YENEEA. V lost 0 bases, J lost 5 bases, and 8 bases stayed unmatched. The CDR3 length is 17 residues.

This sequence joins TRBV5-8 and TRBJ1-5; possible D gene TRBD1, 6 bases. The CDR3 totals 14 residues. V was pared by 4 bases and J by 3 bases, with 11 bases between. Germline V gene data show CDR1 as SGHTS and CDR2 as YDEGEE. The CDR3 DNA follows: TGTGCCAGCAGCCGGGACATCGACAATCAGCCCCAGCATTTT. Translation gives CASSRDIDNQPQHF. Full variable domain (missing parts from reference TRBV5-8 and TRBJ1-5): EAGVTQSPTHLIKTRGQQATLRCSPISGHTSVYWYQQALGLGLQFLLWYDEGEERNRGNFPPRFSGRQFPNYSSELNVNALELEDSALYLCASSRDIDNQPQHFGDGTRLSIL.

CDR3 nucleotides: TGCGCCAGCAGCTTGAGTACGGGAAGGGGGGATACGCAGTATTTT. Residues: CASSLSTGRGDTQYF. V is TRBV5-1 and J is TRBJ2-3; the D gene is possibly TRBD1 (6 bases). Trimming pared 1 base from V and 6 bases from J, leaving 15 bases between. This CDR3 is built from 15 residues. Germline V lookup: CDR1 SGHRS, CDR2 YFSETQ.

The rearrangement uses TRBV11-3 and TRBJ2-4, with D tentatively TRBD2 (6 bases). The CDR3 loop spans 17 amino acids. Germline values: CDR1 SGHNT, CDR2 YENEEA. Trimming removed 1 base at V and 0 bases at J, with 13 bases between. This CDR3 reads CASSLGGDFAAKNIQYF. CDR3 bases: TGTGCCAGCAGCTTAGGAGGGGACTTTGCAGCCAAAAACATTCAGTACTTC.

This clone has only a few counts. The genes are TRBV15 and TRBJ1-5; the match to TRBD1 covers 9 bases. CDR1 and CDR2 (germline): LNHNV, YYDKDF (reference sequence). CDR3 size: 14 residues. V trimming: 5 bases; J trimming: 6 bases; junction bases outside the gene matches: 5. The CDR3 loop reads CATSRTGESQPQHF. Written as DNA, the CDR3 is TGTGCCACCAGCCGGACAGGGGAGAGTCAGCCCCAGCATTTT.

J is TRBJ2-1 and V is TRBV18; 11 positions match TRBD2. Germline V CDR1 and CDR2: KGHSH, LQKENI. V shed 2 bases and J 0 bases; nucleotides not matched to a gene: 6. This CDR3 contains 18 residues. This CDR3 is CASSPTLAGGSSYNEQFF. The CDR3 DNA follows: TGTGCCAGCTCACCAACCTTAGCGGGAGGGAGCTCCTACAATGAGCAGTTCTTC.